This TCR beta chain appears in the sequencing data of a study of T cells expressing NK-cell markers. Turning to the study itself: Seropositivity for HCMV was found in seven of the eight sequenced donors, with one seronegative. Overall study findings and caveats: Once again these clonotypes came out on top in the CD3+CD56-NKG2C+ fraction of several donors.

The CDR3 runs 13 residues. TCR beta cDNA was generated via 5'RACE template switching incorporating UMIs. From the 5' RACE reads, TCRdb lists one entry per CDR3 protein and no DNA. The sample holds about 390,000 distinct CDR3 sequences. On this clonotype: Antigen: not known.

V and J are TRBV12-3 or TRBV12-4 and TRBJ2-3. The sequencing input was blood T cells: a sorted CD56 or NKG2C T cell subset, CD4+ or CD8+ T cells, or bulk PBMC T cells (not recorded which). The sequence derives from a woman between 50 and 59 years old in good health. The CDR3 reads CASKNQGADTQYF.